The 18 T cell receptor beta chains reported below all come from one sample, sequenced in a study of T cell responses to AZD1222 COVID-19 vaccine. Using immunoSEQ multiplex PCR, the repertoire was profiled, and TCRdb retains in-frame clones only, with some absent. The data show about 150,000 clones, with roughly nine tenths seen just once and 1.5% to 2% held by the top ten. Source: peripheral blood, taken on day 0 of AZD1222 vaccination. All receptors come from an adult in good health.

V usage is TRBV24-1 and J usage is TRBJ2-2; TRBD2 agrees at 13 bases. Germline V gives CDR1 KGHDR, CDR2 SFDVKD. The CDR3 is 17 amino acids. V lost 4 bases, J lost 4 bases, and 5 bases stayed unmatched. DNA of the CDR3: TGTGCCACCAGTGACTGGACTAGCGGGAGCGGCACCGGGGAGCTGTTTTTT. Translating gives CATSDWTSGSGTGELFF.

V is TRBV11-2 and J is TRBJ2-3, with D uncertain. CDR1 SGHAT and CDR2 FQNNGV come from the germline V gene. With 0 bases removed from V and 3 bases from J, the gap between germline ends came to 4 bases. The CDR3 loop spans 13 amino acids. The CDR3: CASSLDPTDTQYF. The DNA for the CDR3 is TGTGCCAGCAGCTTAGATCCTACAGATACGCAGTATTTT.

This clone was counted only a few times. This rearrangement joins TRBV28 to TRBJ2-7, with D uncertain. This CDR3 comprises 14 residues. With 3 bases removed from V and 4 bases from J, the gap between germline ends came to 13 bases. The germline CDR1 and CDR2 sequences are MDHEN and SYDVKM. The CDR3 reads CASSLSVPPYEQYF. CDR3 in DNA: TGTGCCAGCAGTTTGTCAGTACCCCCTTACGAGCAGTACTTC.

This chain uses TRBV27 with TRBJ1-2; 8 bases are a match to TRBD1. The germline V gene encodes CDR1 MNHEY and CDR2 SMNVEV (reference sequence). This CDR3 has 15 amino acids. J was trimmed by 4 bases and V by 5 bases; bases with no gene match: 9. Written as DNA, the CDR3 is TGTGCCAGCAGTCGCGGACAGGGTAGGATCTATGGCTACACCTTC. Protein product: CASSRGQGRIYGYTF.

This chain links TRBV2 with TRBJ1-4; TRBD1 agrees at 10 bases. Germline V gene sequence: CDR1 SNHLY, CDR2 FYNNEI. Trimming removed 6 bases from V and 0 bases from J; junction bases left unmatched: 7. The CDR3 sequence is 17 residues long. Written as DNA, the CDR3 is TGTGCCAGCAGGCGGACAGGGGGGCTTTCAACTAATGAAAAACTGTTTTTT. This translates into CASRRTGGLSTNEKLFF.

The sample holds one count of this clone. The chain links TRBV5-1 to TRBJ1-5; 7 nucleotides line up with TRBD1. This CDR3 comprises 15 residues. Losses at the gene ends were 8 bases for V and 5 bases for J; bases not matched to a gene: 13. The germline V gene encodes CDR1 SGHRS and CDR2 YFSETQ. The CDR3 sequence: CARPMEQGLHQPQHF. The DNA for the CDR3 is TGCGCCAGGCCAATGGAACAGGGGTTGCATCAGCCCCAGCATTTT.

The chain is built from TRBV5-6 and TRBJ1-5; the D is unclear. Germline V lookup: CDR1 SGHDT, CDR2 YYEEEE. The CDR3 has 15 amino acids. V was pared by 0 bases and J by 7 bases, with 14 bases between. The DNA of the CDR3 is TGTGCCAGCAGCTTGGCCGGAACTCTGGGGCAGCCCCAGCATTTT. Its protein is CASSLAGTLGQPQHF. Variable domain in full (rest from reference TRBV5-6 and TRBJ1-5): DAGVTQSPTHLIKTRGQQVTLRCSPKSGHDTVSWYQQALGQGPQFIFQYYEEEERQRGNFPDRFSGHQFPNYSSELNVNALLLGDSALYLCASSLAGTLGQPQHFGDGTRLSIL.

This clone was counted a single time. V usage is TRBV7-2 and J usage is TRBJ1-5, with D maybe TRBD1 (5 bases). Trimming cost V 1 base and J 2 bases, with 18 bases left between them. This CDR3 spans 18 amino acids. Germline values: CDR1 SGHTA, CDR2 FQGNSA. CDR3 residues: CASSLGRVRGARNQPQHF. The CDR3 bases are TGTGCCAGCAGCTTAGGTAGGGTTCGAGGGGCGCGCAATCAGCCCCAGCATTTT. Based on the CDR3 plus reference TRBV7-2 and TRBJ1-5, the full variable domain is GAGVSQSPSNKVTEKGKDVELRCDPISGHTALYWYRQSLGQGLEFLIYFQGNSAPDKSGLPSDRFSAERTGGSVSTLTIQRTQQEDSAVYLCASSLGRVRGARNQPQHFGDGTRLSIL.

V and J are TRBV7-8 and TRBJ2-1; 11 bases match TRBD2. Germline lookup yields CDR1 SGHVS and CDR2 FQNEAQ. This CDR3 contains 15 residues. V gave up 6 bases and J gave up 8 bases; unmatched junction bases: 9. The CDR3 sequence: CASRGSGRAMYEQFF. The CDR3 bases are TGTGCCAGCAGGGGTAGCGGGAGGGCCATGTATGAGCAGTTCTTC.

The V and J genes are TRBV18 and TRBJ2-7; 9 bases agree with TRBD1. Germline V CDR1 and CDR2: KGHSH, LQKENI. This CDR3 comprises 14 residues. V lost 2 bases, J lost 7 bases, and 6 bases stayed unmatched. In DNA, the CDR3 is TGTGCCAGCTCACCAACAGGGGGCACTCCAGAGCAGTACTTC. Translation gives CASSPTGGTPEQYF.

The rearrangement links TRBV9 to TRBJ2-3; D unresolved. V lost 3 bases and J lost 0, with 8 bases in between. There are 14 residues in the CDR3. CDR1 and CDR2 (germline): SGDLS, YYNGEE. This CDR3 reads CASSGAPSTDTQYF. As DNA, the CDR3 is TGTGCCAGCAGCGGTGCCCCGAGCACAGATACGCAGTATTTT.

The chain uses TRBV6-5 and TRBJ2-7; 7 bases are a match to TRBD1. After removal of 8 bases from V and 0 bases from J, the junction contained 7 bases not matched to a gene. Germline CDR1 reads MNHEY; CDR2 reads SVGAGI. The CDR3 loop spans 14 amino acids. The CDR3 DNA is TGTGCCAGCGGTAGACAGGGTATCTCCTACGAGCAGTACTTC. It yields the protein CASGRQGISYEQYF.

The chain joins TRBV5-1 to TRBJ2-7; 11 bases map to TRBD1. This CDR3 has 15 amino acids. Trimming at V came to 4 bases and at J to 1 base, leaving 4 bases not matched to a gene. CDR1 and CDR2 (germline): SGHRS, YFSETQ. The DNA for the CDR3 is TGCGCCAGCAGCCAGGGACAGGGGGGATCCTACGAGCAGTACTTC. It encodes CASSQGQGGSYEQYF.

The rearrangement joins TRBV30 to TRBJ2-5; 7 positions match TRBD2. Per germline, CDR1 GTSNPN and CDR2 SVGIG (reference sequence). V lost 0 bases to trimming and J lost 2 bases; unmatched junction nucleotides: 3. The CDR3 consists of 14 residues. The CDR3 loop reads CAWSVGGDQETQYF. Written as DNA, the CDR3 is TGTGCCTGGAGTGTTGGGGGGGATCAAGAGACCCAGTACTTC.

In DNA form, the CDR3 reads TGTGCCAGCACCCCTGGGATGGGGAACACTGAAGCTTTCTTT. It translates to CASTPGMGNTEAFF. The chain carries TRBV19 and TRBJ1-1; D remains unclear. CDR1 is LNHDA, CDR2 SQIVND, per germline (reference sequence). The CDR3 is made up of 14 amino acids. V lost 9 bases, J lost 1 base, and 15 bases lay in between.

The genes are TRBV7-3 and TRBJ2-1; unclear D gene. Germline loops: CDR1 SGHTA, CDR2 FQGTGA. V was cut by 5 bases and J by 8 bases, with 22 bases left in between. The CDR3 is 16 residues long. In nucleotides, the CDR3 is TGTGCCAGCAGCCTGAACCGGGCCGGGCAAGTCGATGAGCAGTTCTTC. Translation: CASSLNRAGQVDEQFF.

DNA for the CDR3: TGTGCCAGCAGCAGGGATCACTTTGCAGGTCAGCCCCAGCATTTT. Translated: CASSRDHFAGQPQHF. The genes are TRBV9 and TRBJ1-5; D is ambiguous. V lost 4 bases, J lost 6 bases, and 17 bases lay in between. Looked up from germline, CDR1 is SGDLS and CDR2 is YYNGEE. CDR3 size: 15 residues.

The J gene is TRBJ2-2, the V gene TRBV2; D is perhaps TRBD1 or TRBD2 (6 bases each). Between the trimmed V and J ends, which lost 6 bases and 6 bases, there was a span of 17 bases. Germline lookup yields CDR1 SNHLY and CDR2 FYNNEI. The CDR3 length is 15 residues. CDR3 DNA sequence: TGTGCCAGCAGGGAGATAGGGGGGAGACCCGGGGAGCTGTTTTTT. Amino acids: CASREIGGRPGELFF.